One sample yielded the 30 T cell receptor beta chains listed below, sequenced in a study of cytomegalovirus exposure and HLA in healthy donors. The PCR ran on 60 Vbeta and 13 Jbeta primers. Libraries were prepared by immunoSEQ multiplex PCR; TCRdb keeps only in-frame clonotypes and omits some of them. Of 120,000 to 150,000 clones in the sample, roughly four fifths were seen once. The sequenced material came from PBMCs. These receptors were taken from a female donor in good health and CMV-seronegative.

CDR3 protein: CASSSVRNGEQYF. In DNA, the CDR3 is TGTGCCAGCAGTTCTGTTCGAAACGGGGAGCAGTACTTC. J is TRBJ2-7 and V is TRBV28; no clear D. In germline, CDR1 is MDHEN, CDR2 SYDVKM. The CDR3 covers 13 residues. Trimming removed 4 bases at V and 7 bases at J, with 14 bases between.

The table lists this clone with a few counts. The rearrangement links TRBV12-5 to TRBJ1-1; no reliable D call. Trimming removed 2 bases from V and 1 base from J, with 11 bases in between. Germline values: CDR1 LGHNT, CDR2 FRNRAP. This CDR3 comprises 15 residues. CDR3 nucleotide sequence: TGTGCTAGTGGTTTGTACCCGAGAGGGAACACTGAAGCTTTCTTT. It yields the protein CASGLYPRGNTEAFF.

V gene TRBV5-6 combines with J gene TRBJ2-7; TRBD1 matches 12 bases. The V and J ends lost 7 bases and 7 bases, in that order; junction bases with no gene match: 6. CDR1 and CDR2 (germline): SGHDT, YYEEEE. The CDR3 loop spans 13 amino acids. CDR3 nucleotides: TGTGCCAGCCGAGGGACAGGGGGCCGGGAGCAGTACTTC. Translating it yields CASRGTGGREQYF.

V is TRBV30 and J is TRBJ1-2; D gene ambiguous. Germline CDR1 GTSNPN, CDR2 SVGIG (reference sequence). This CDR3 is built from 12 residues. Trimming shortened V by 3 bases and J by 4 bases, and 9 bases separated the two germline ends. Here the CDR3 DNA reads TGTGCCTGGAGGCGGGATTCCTATGGCTACACCTTC. It codes for CAWRRDSYGYTF.

The CDR3 sequence is CASSLLGEGVNLGTDTQYF. CDR3 DNA: TGCGCCAGCAGCCTGCTCGGGGAGGGAGTCAACCTTGGCACAGATACGCAGTATTTT. The chain links TRBV4-1 to TRBJ2-3, with TRBD2 identical over 7 bases. J was trimmed by 1 base and V by 4 bases; bases with no gene match: 17. Germline V CDR1 and CDR2: MGHRA, YSYEKL. The CDR3 sequence is 19 residues long.

This sequence joins TRBV13 and TRBJ1-6, with 7 bases identical to TRBD1. Trimming at V came to 5 bases and at J to 10 bases, leaving 8 bases not matched to a gene. Germline V gene lookup returns CDR1 PRHDT and CDR2 FYEKMQ (reference sequence). The CDR3 consists of 14 residues. The CDR3 spells CASSPGTESSPLHF. The DNA for the CDR3 is TGTGCCAGCAGCCCCGGGACAGAATCCTCACCCCTCCACTTT.

The V and J genes are TRBV6-5 and TRBJ2-5; D remains ambiguous. CDR1 is MNHEY, CDR2 SVGAGI, per germline. The V end lost 6 bases, the J end lost 7 bases, and 18 bases lay between the germline ends. CDR3 length: 14 residues. The CDR3, as DNA: TGTGCCAGCAGCGACCTGGGCCCTATATTGACCCAGTACTTC. It yields the protein CASSDLGPILTQYF.

The chain's CDR3 is CASSTTGNLYEQYF. The CDR3 nucleotides read TGTGCCAGCTCAACGACAGGGAACCTCTACGAGCAGTACTTC. The chain joins TRBV18 to TRBJ2-7; 7 bases map to TRBD1. Germline CDR1 and CDR2: KGHSH and LQKENI. The CDR3 extends over 14 amino acids. V shed 5 bases and J 3 bases; nucleotides not matched to a gene: 7.

This clone was detected once. The chain carries TRBV6-1 and TRBJ1-1; D uncertain. This CDR3 contains 13 residues. Germline loops: CDR1 MNHNS, CDR2 SASEGT. Between the trimmed V and J ends, which lost 6 bases and 5 bases, there was a span of 13 bases. CDR3 residues: CASSQTIGTEAFF. CDR3 nucleotide sequence: TGTGCCAGCAGCCAAACCATCGGTACTGAAGCTTTCTTT.

The rearrangement links TRBV5-1 to TRBJ1-4; 9 nucleotides match TRBD1. Trimming at V came to 7 bases and at J to 1 base, leaving 2 bases not matched to a gene. Germline values: CDR1 SGHRS, CDR2 YFSETQ. This CDR3 has 14 amino acids. This CDR3 is CASGQGLTNEKLFF. The CDR3, as DNA: TGCGCCAGCGGACAGGGGTTAACTAATGAAAAACTGTTTTTT.

The J gene is TRBJ1-2, the V gene TRBV7-9; TRBD1 is a possible D gene (5 bases). Germline loops: CDR1 SEHNR, CDR2 FQNEAQ (reference sequence). V was clipped by 5 bases and J by 1 base, with 14 bases between them. The CDR3 spans 15 residues. The CDR3 protein is CASSPPLDSNYGYTF. CDR3 in DNA: TGTGCCAGCAGCCCCCCCTTAGACAGTAACTATGGCTACACCTTC.

The J gene is TRBJ1-2, the V gene TRBV9, with 12 positions matching TRBD1. The CDR3 covers 15 residues. CDR1 and CDR2 (germline): SGDLS, YYNGEE. The V segment lost 2 bases and the J segment 7 bases; nucleotides outside the gene matches: 6. The CDR3 sequence is CASSVGTGGMSGYTF. The CDR3 DNA reads as TGTGCCAGCAGCGTGGGGACAGGGGGCATGTCTGGCTACACCTTC.

The V call is TRBV5-4, the J call TRBJ1-1; D call uncertain. Germline CDR1 reads SGHNT; CDR2 reads YYREEE (reference sequence). Deletions cut 4 bases from V and 7 bases from J, with 8 bases between. CDR3 length: 11 residues. CDR3 sequence reads: CASSLGSEAFF. The CDR3 nucleotides are TGTGCCAGCAGCCTAGGAAGTGAAGCTTTCTTT. Based on the CDR3 plus reference TRBV5-4 and TRBJ1-1, the full variable domain is ETGVTQSPTHLIKTRGQQVTLRCSSQSGHNTVSWYQQALGQGPQFIFQYYREEENGRGNFPPRFSGLQFPNYSSELNVNALELDDSALYLCASSLGSEAFFGQGTRLTVV.

This clone was recorded only once. J is TRBJ2-7 and V is TRBV5-6; 7 bases fit TRBD1. With 5 bases clipped from V and 5 bases from J, the junction kept 10 bases outside the gene matches. Germline CDR1 SGHDT, CDR2 YYEEEE. CDR3 size: 14 residues. CDR3: CASRGGAWAHEQYF. CDR3 nucleotides: TGTGCCAGCAGAGGGGGCGCGTGGGCCCACGAGCAGTACTTC.

The chain links TRBV19 to TRBJ2-1; possible D gene TRBD1, 6 bases. The V and J ends lost 3 bases and 5 bases respectively, with 14 bases between them. Germline assignment: CDR1 LNHDA and CDR2 SQIVND (reference sequence). The CDR3 consists of 15 residues. The DNA of the CDR3 is TGTGCCAGTAGTATTCGGCAGGGGCGGAACAATGAGCAGTTCTTC. Its protein is CASSIRQGRNNEQFF.

The V and J genes are TRBV7-9 and TRBJ1-2; D gene uncertain. V dropped 0 bases and J dropped 6 bases, with 11 bases sitting between them. The CDR3 extends over 14 amino acids. The germline V gene has CDR1 SEHNR and CDR2 FQNEAQ (reference sequence). The CDR3 nucleotides are TGTGCCAGCAGCTTAGCCGGGGAGAACAATGGCTACACCTTC. Its protein is CASSLAGENNGYTF.

This chain links TRBV5-1 with TRBJ2-5, with TRBD2 matching over 16 bases. The J call may be in error: the DNA end matches TRBJ2-7 better. The germline V gene has CDR1 SGHRS and CDR2 YFSETQ. The CDR3 has 15 amino acids. This CDR3 reads CASSQGTSGRDEQYF. In DNA, the CDR3 is TGCGCCAGCAGCCAAGGGACTAGCGGGAGGGACGAGCAGTACTTC.

J is TRBJ2-7 and V is TRBV4-2; 9 bases map to TRBD1. Germline V gene data show CDR1 as LGHNA and CDR2 as YNFKEQ. This CDR3 contains 14 residues. V lost 0 bases and J lost 6; bases outside the gene matches: 3. The CDR3 loop reads CASSQEDRGGEQYF. CDR3 DNA: TGTGCCAGCAGCCAAGAGGACAGGGGCGGCGAGCAGTACTTC.

The chain carries TRBV7-3 and TRBJ2-7; D uncertain. CDR1 and CDR2 from the germline V gene are SGHTA and FQGTGA. Trimming took 5 bases from V and 6 from J, leaving 17 bases between them. The CDR3 length is 14 residues. This CDR3 reads CASSRSGKSGEQYF. The CDR3 DNA reads TGTGCCAGCAGCCGCAGTGGCAAGTCAGGCGAGCAGTACTTC. Full variable domain (missing parts from reference TRBV7-3 and TRBJ2-7): GAGVSQTPSNKVTEKGKYVELRCDPISGHTALYWYRQSLGQGPEFLIYFQGTGAADDSGLPNDRFFAVRPEGSVSTLKIQRTERGDSAVYLCASSRSGKSGEQYFGPGTRLTVT.

The genes are TRBV28 and TRBJ1-2; D gene ambiguous. V was trimmed by 2 bases and J by 3 bases, leaving 4 bases between them. Germline V gene lookup returns CDR1 MDHEN and CDR2 SYDVKM. CDR3 size: 12 residues. The CDR3 DNA sequence: TGTGCCAGCAGTTTAAGCTACTATGGCTACACCTTC. Its translation: CASSLSYYGYTF.

About this clone: One junction end disagrees with the germline gene, perhaps due to a read error. The DNA of the CDR3 is TGTGTCAGCAGCTTGCTGGGACAGAATCCTGTGCATGGCTACACCTTC. Protein sequence: CVSSLLGQNPVHGYTF. The chain recombines TRBV5-8 with TRBJ1-2, with TRBD1 matching over 7 bases. The CDR3 has 16 residues. The germline CDR1 and CDR2 sequences are SGHTS and YDEGEE.

The V gene is TRBV5-4, the J gene TRBJ2-7, with D maybe TRBD1 (6 bases). The CDR3 covers 13 residues. The V gene lost 3 bases and the J gene lost 1 base, with 8 bases spanning the gap. Germline V gene data show CDR1 as SGHNT and CDR2 as YYREEE (reference sequence). CDR3 residues: CASSSTGSYEQYF. The CDR3 region has the DNA TGTGCCAGCAGCTCCACAGGGTCCTACGAGCAGTACTTC.

This clone appeared a few times. V is TRBV12-5 and J is TRBJ1-1; perhaps TRBD1 as D (5 bases). Germline V gene lookup returns CDR1 LGHNT and CDR2 FRNRAP. The CDR3 sequence is 14 residues long. V gave up 4 bases and J gave up 4 bases, with 13 bases separating them. This CDR3 is CASGWGTTSTEAFF. The DNA for the CDR3 is TGTGCTAGTGGTTGGGGGACGACTAGCACTGAAGCTTTCTTT.

A remark on this clone: At the DNA level, this CDR3 is encoded by other sequences in the same sample as well. This chain connects TRBV14 to TRBJ1-2, with D possibly being TRBD1 (6 bases). Deletions cut 4 bases from V and 2 bases from J, with 8 bases between. Germline V gene sequence: CDR1 SGHDN, CDR2 FVKESK. This CDR3 spans 13 amino acids. The CDR3 sequence is CASSPTGNYGYTF. The CDR3 DNA reads TGTGCCAGCAGCCCGACAGGCAACTATGGCTACACCTTC.

V is TRBV30 and J is TRBJ1-6, with D hard to call. The V end lost 0 bases, the J end lost 10 bases, and 10 bases lay between the germline ends. CDR3 length equals 13 residues. Germline assignment: CDR1 GTSNPN and CDR2 SVGIG (reference sequence). CDR3 region: CAWSVQQASPLHF. The CDR3 region has the DNA TGTGCCTGGAGTGTCCAGCAGGCGTCACCCCTCCACTTT.

The V and J genes are TRBV5-6 and TRBJ1-1; 11 bases are shared with TRBD1. CDR1 is SGHDT, CDR2 YYEEEE, per germline. Trimming cost V 4 bases and J 5 bases; bases outside gene matches: 7. The CDR3 spans 15 residues. CDR3 sequence reads: CASSPVDRGRTEAFF. The CDR3 DNA sequence: TGTGCCAGCAGCCCCGTGGACAGGGGGCGGACTGAAGCTTTCTTT. Looking up the rest from reference TRBV5-6 and TRBJ1-1 gives the full variable domain: DAGVTQSPTHLIKTRGQQVTLRCSPKSGHDTVSWYQQALGQGPQFIFQYYEEEERQRGNFPDRFSGHQFPNYSSELNVNALLLGDSALYLCASSPVDRGRTEAFFGQGTRLTVV.

This chain uses TRBV11-2 with TRBJ2-1, with 12 nucleotides matching TRBD2. Germline trimming cut 5 bases from V and 0 bases from J; bases unmatched to any gene: 5. This CDR3 has 17 amino acids. CDR1 and CDR2 (germline): SGHAT, FQNNGV. In nucleotides, the CDR3 is TGTGCCAGCAGCCGAACGACTAGCGGGAGCTCCTACAATGAGCAGTTCTTC. Amino acid sequence: CASSRTTSGSSYNEQFF. The variable domain in full, with the rest retrieved from reference TRBV11-2 and TRBJ2-1, is EAGVAQSPRYKIIEKRQSVAFWCNPISGHATLYWYQQILGQGPKLLIQFQNNGVVDDSQLPKDRFSAERLKGVDSTLKIQPAKLEDSAVYLCASSRTTSGSSYNEQFFGPGTRLTVL.

V gene TRBV7-9 combines with J gene TRBJ2-7; 10 bases agree with TRBD2. The CDR3 spans 16 residues. The J segment lost 5 bases and the V segment lost 1 base, leaving 8 bases of the junction unmatched. The V gene's germline CDR1 is SEHNR and CDR2 FQNEAQ (reference sequence). As DNA, the CDR3 is TGTGCCAGCAGCTTAGAACTACTAGCGGGGTCGAACGAGCAGTACTTC. It encodes CASSLELLAGSNEQYF.

The chain couples TRBV19 to TRBJ2-1; 13 bases are shared with TRBD2. V gave up 3 bases and J gave up 4 bases; unmatched junction bases: 15. This CDR3 contains 20 residues. Germline CDR1 reads LNHDA; CDR2 reads SQIVND (reference sequence). Written as DNA, the CDR3 is TGTGCCAGTAGTATTCGACTAGCGGGAGGATCTGGGGGGAGATACAATGAGCAGTTCTTC. This encodes CASSIRLAGGSGGRYNEQFF.

This clone has more than one count but fewer than ten. This chain connects TRBV7-2 to TRBJ2-7, with 9 bases lining up with TRBD1. Germline V lookup: CDR1 SGHTA, CDR2 FQGNSA. The CDR3 contains 17 residues. V lost 2 bases to trimming and J lost 6 bases; unmatched junction nucleotides: 14. DNA of the CDR3: TGTGCCAGCAGCTTATATATCCCCAAACAGGGGGCAGGCGAGCAGTACTTC. This gives the protein CASSLYIPKQGAGEQYF. Full variable domain (outside the CDR3, taken from reference TRBV7-2 and TRBJ2-7): GAGVSQSPSNKVTEKGKDVELRCDPISGHTALYWYRQSLGQGLEFLIYFQGNSAPDKSGLPSDRFSAERTGGSVSTLTIQRTQQEDSAVYLCASSLYIPKQGAGEQYFGPGTRLTVT.